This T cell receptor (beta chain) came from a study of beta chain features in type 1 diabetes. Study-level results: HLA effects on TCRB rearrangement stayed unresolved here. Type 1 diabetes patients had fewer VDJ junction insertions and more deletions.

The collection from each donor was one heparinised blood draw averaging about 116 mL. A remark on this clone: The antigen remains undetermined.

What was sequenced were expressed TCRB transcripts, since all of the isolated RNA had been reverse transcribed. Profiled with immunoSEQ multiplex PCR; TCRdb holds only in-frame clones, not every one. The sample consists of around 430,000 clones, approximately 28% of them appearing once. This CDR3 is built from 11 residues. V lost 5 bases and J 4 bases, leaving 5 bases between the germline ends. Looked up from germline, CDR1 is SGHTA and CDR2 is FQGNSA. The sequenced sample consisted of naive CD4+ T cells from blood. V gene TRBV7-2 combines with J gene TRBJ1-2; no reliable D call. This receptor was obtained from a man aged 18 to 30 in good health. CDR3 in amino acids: CASSPGYGYTF. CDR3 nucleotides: TGTGCCAGCAGCCCTGGCTATGGCTACACCTTC. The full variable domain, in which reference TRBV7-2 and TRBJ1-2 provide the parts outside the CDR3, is GAGVSQSPSNKVTEKGKDVELRCDPISGHTALYWYRQSLGQGLEFLIYFQGNSAPDKSGLPSDRFSAERTGGSVSTLTIQRTQQEDSAVYLCASSPGYGYTFGSGTRLTVV.